This record concerns one TCR beta chain sequence. The data originate from a study of technical replicates of blood from a few donors. TCRdb's table, derived via immunoSEQ multiplex PCR, lists solely in-frame clones and lacks some. The sample shows roughly 60,000 clones, roughly nine tenths of them seen only once. What was sequenced was PBMCs. The source of this sequence is a human donor in good health. Some clones in this sample may be carry-over from other donors' samples.

CDR3 DNA: TGTGCCAGCAGCCCAGCTAGCGGGGGGTTCGGGGAGCTGTTTTTT. It codes for CASSPASGGFGELFF. The V and J genes are TRBV5-4 and TRBJ2-2; TRBD2 aligns across 11 bases. Germline V gene lookup returns CDR1 SGHNT and CDR2 YYREEE (reference sequence). This CDR3 is built from 15 residues. Trimming took 4 bases from V and 7 from J; bases not matched to a gene: 6.